This TCR beta chain was obtained from a study of spatial heterogeneity in lung cancer. Overall study results and limits: The study found that expanded intratumoral alpha and beta TCR counts tracked tumor mutation counts.

Turning to this clonotype: Its antigen is as yet unknown.

MiXCR, applied by TCRdb to the 5' RACE reads, yields one record per CDR3 protein. The sample has about 4,200 distinct CDR3 sequences; 6% to 7% are singletons. The time point: sample taken at primary tumor resection. The germline V gene has CDR1 MNHEY and CDR2 SVGEGT. V trimming: 5 bases; J trimming: 7 bases; junction bases outside the gene matches: 13. This CDR3 spans 15 amino acids. Sequences were derived from lung tumor tissue, sampled at surgery. The chain carries TRBV6-2 or TRBV6-3 and TRBJ1-2; 7 bases line up with TRBD1. The TCR originated in a male donor with early-stage non-small cell lung cancer. The CDR3: CASSPTGKKGSGYTF. In DNA form, the CDR3 reads TGTGCCAGCAGTCCGACAGGGAAGAAAGGTTCTGGCTACACCTTC.